The rows below give T cell receptor beta chains drawn from one sample of a study of CD8 T cells in ankylosing spondylitis. One entry per CDR3 protein, called by TCRdb with MiXCR from the 5' RACE reads. The sample holds around 180,000 distinct CDR3 sequences, 13% seen once. What was sequenced was blood, either unsorted or a sorted T cell fraction (not recorded which). The receptors shown here come from a female donor with ankylosing spondylitis or in good health (not recorded which). CDR3s include the opening cysteine and the closing phenylalanine or tryptophan.

v_call cdr3_aa
TRBV20-1 CSATTSVWEFF
TRBV28 CASSFRTKAQPQHF
TRBV7-2 CASSSGTLMPYNSPLHF
TRBV2 CASRVLAGEQGDEQFF
TRBV5-1 CASSLVVEGEQYF
TRBV7-2 CASSSYSGANVLTF
TRBV5-1 CASSLSLADPYEQYF
TRBV2 CASSGQGLSSPLHF
TRBV5-5 CASIMGVATGELFF
TRBV20-1 CSARDRERAGMNTEAFF
TRBV2 CASSELTSGLNEQFF
TRBV12-3/TRBV12-4 CASSSHRTRLTDTQYF
TRBV29-1 CSVEGTLGGYTF
TRBV27 CASSLGQTYTDTQYF
TRBV7-8 CASSLALAATNQPQHF
TRBV6-1 CASKFVTRGLQETQYF
TRBV7-2 CASSPLGFSTDTQYF
TRBV25-1 CASSEQDGNEQFF
TRBV12-3/TRBV12-4 CASSWGQGMNTEAFF
TRBV7-2 CASRNSPVREETQYF
TRBV7-2 CASSLGDRGGYGYTF
TRBV6-1 CASSELRGQPQHF
TRBV7-9 CASSDGNRVSEQYF
TRBV11-1 CASSSRGLNTEAFF
TRBV29-1 CSVLRTGLDEQYF
TRBV12-5 CASGLAGGAGYGYTF
TRBV6-1 CAVALSSYNSPLHF
TRBV20-1 CSARGDKNTGELFF
TRBV2 CASNQDRGYTGELFF
TRBV6-2/TRBV6-3 CASSYPLLGQANSGANVLTF
TRBV7-7 CASSLTSGSTNEQFF
TRBV19 CATPNEQFF
TRBV20-1 CSAPLTDGPYGYTF
TRBV12-3/TRBV12-4 CASSWAETQYF
TRBV11-2 CASSWLTGNNSPLHF
TRBV6-2/TRBV6-3 CASLGHPNYGYTF
TRBV5-1 CASSLQGDTEAFF
TRBV18 CASSPLAGANEKLFF
TRBV29-1 CSVGQGRTAYNEQFF
TRBV27 CAIGRTGIDEQYF
TRBV12-3/TRBV12-4 CASSLKSGVHTEAFF
TRBV29-1 CSVTGTGFLETQYF
TRBV14 CASSQFLRAEQFF
TRBV29-1 CSVEARDRRGQPQHF
TRBV24-1 CAIGTSGLNEQFF
TRBV6-2/TRBV6-3 CASSIRLPRSTDTQYF
TRBV30 CAWKTGGQPQHF
TRBV7-2 CAGSPESGRRSYNEQFF
TRBV5-5 CASSLRQAMNTEAFF
TRBV7-9 CASSLAGDVISNEQFF
TRBV15 CATSLNRGNSPLHF
TRBV2 CASSVPLGLNEQFF
TRBV29-1 CSVARGPDSPLHF
TRBV4-2 CASSVLPPGNGYTF
TRBV20-1 CSASGAGETQYF
TRBV7-2 CASSRITGDEQFF
TRBV6-1 CASTTSGLNTGELFF
TRBV9 CASGGLNYGYTF
TRBV6-1 CASTTHGLAGNTGELFF